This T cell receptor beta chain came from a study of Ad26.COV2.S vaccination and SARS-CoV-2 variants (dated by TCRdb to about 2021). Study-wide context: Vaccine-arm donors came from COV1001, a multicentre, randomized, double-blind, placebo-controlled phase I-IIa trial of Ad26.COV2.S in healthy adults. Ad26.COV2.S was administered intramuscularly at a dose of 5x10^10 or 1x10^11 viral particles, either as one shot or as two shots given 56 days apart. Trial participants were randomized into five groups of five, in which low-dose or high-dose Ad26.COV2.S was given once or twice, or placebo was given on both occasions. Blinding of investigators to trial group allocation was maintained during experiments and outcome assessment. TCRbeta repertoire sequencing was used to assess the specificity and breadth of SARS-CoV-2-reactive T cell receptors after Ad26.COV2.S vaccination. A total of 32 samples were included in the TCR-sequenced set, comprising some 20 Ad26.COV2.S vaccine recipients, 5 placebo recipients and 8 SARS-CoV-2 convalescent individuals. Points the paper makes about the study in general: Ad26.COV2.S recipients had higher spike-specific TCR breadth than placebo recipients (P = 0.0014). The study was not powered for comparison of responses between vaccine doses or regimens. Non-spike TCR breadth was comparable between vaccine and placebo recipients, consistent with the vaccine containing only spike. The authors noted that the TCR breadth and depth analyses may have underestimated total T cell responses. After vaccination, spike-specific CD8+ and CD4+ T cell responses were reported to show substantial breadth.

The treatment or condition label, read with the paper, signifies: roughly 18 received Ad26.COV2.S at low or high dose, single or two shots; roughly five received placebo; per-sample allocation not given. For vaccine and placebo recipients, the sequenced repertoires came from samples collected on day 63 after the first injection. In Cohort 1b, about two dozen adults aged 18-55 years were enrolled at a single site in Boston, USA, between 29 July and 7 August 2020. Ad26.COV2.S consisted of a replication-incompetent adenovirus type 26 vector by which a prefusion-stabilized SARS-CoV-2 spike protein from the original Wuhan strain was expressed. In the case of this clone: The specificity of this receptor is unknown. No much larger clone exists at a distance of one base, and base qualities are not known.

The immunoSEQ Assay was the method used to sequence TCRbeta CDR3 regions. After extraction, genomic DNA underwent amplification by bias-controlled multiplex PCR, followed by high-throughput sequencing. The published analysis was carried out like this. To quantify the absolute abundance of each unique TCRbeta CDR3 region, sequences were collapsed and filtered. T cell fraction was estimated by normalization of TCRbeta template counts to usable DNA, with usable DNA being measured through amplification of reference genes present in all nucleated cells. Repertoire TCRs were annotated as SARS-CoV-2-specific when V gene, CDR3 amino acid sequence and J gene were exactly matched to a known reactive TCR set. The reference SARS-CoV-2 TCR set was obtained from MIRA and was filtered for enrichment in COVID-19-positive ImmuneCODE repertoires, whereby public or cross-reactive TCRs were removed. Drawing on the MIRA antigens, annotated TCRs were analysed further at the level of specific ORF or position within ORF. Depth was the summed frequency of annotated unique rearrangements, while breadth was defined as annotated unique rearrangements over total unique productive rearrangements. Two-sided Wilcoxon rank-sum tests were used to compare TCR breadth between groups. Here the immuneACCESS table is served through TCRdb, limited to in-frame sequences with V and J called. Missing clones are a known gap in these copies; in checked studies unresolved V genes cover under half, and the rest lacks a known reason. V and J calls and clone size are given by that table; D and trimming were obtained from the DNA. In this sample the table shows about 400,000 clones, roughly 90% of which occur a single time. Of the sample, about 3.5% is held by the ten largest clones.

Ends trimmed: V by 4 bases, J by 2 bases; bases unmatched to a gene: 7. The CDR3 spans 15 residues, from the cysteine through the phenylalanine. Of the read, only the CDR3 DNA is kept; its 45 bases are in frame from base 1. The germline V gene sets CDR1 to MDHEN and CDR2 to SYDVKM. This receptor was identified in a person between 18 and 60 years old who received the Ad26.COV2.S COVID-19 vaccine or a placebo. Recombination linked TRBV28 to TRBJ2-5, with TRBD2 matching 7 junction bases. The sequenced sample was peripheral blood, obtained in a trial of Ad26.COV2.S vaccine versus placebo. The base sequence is TGTGCCAGCAGTTGGGGGGACTACTCACAAGAGACCCAGTACTTC. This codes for CASSWGDYSQETQYF.